Given below is one TCR beta chain in context. Its antigen is undetermined. These data are taken from a study of T-cell memory formation after mild COVID-19. The wider study: TCR clusters were mostly donor specific. Study findings and constraints: Cross-reactive memory seemingly joined, as some responding clones were found in pre-infection memory. A balance of CD4 and CD8 characterized clones contracting day 15 to 85, whereas later expanders leaned CD4+.

In germline, CDR1 is SGHTA, CDR2 FQGNSA. V gave up 7 bases and J gave up 1 base, with 13 bases separating them. This CDR3 is built from 14 residues. Using its own MiXCR run on the 5' RACE reads, TCRdb lists one record per CDR3 protein. The sample contains 580,000 or so distinct CDR3 sequences, around 15% of which appear only once. This clonotype originated in an adult woman who had mild COVID-19 (a few samples of this study predate the infection). Cell type and time point are not known. The J gene is TRBJ1-1, the V gene TRBV7-2, with no clear D. The specimen was PBMCs or a T cell subset sorted from them (not recorded which). In DNA form, the CDR3 reads TGTGCCAGCAAGCTCCAGACGGCGAACACTGAAGCTTTCTTT. Encoded protein: CASKLQTANTEAFF.